The rows below give T cell receptor beta chains drawn from one sample of a study of neurological immune-mediated disorders. TCRdb re-derived calls from the 5' RACE reads in MiXCR, one entry per CDR3 protein. The table shows approximately 74,000 distinct CDR3 sequences, with under 10% occurring only once. The sample taken for sequencing was PBMCs. These receptors all come from a man aged 50-59 years in good health. Both conserved end residues are part of each CDR3. The order of the fields is D gene, V gene, J gene, clone size, CDR3 DNA, CDR3 protein. A D gene is named only where the DNA matches it firmly. For some rows the clone size is stated as once, few or many, or as a class when expanded; others skip it.

d_call: NA; v_call: TRBV5-1; j_call: TRBJ2-7; clone_size: many; cdr3_nt: TGCGCCAGCAGCTCCGGACCGTCCGACGAGCAGTACTTC; cdr3_aa: CASSSGPSDEQYF
d_call: NA; v_call: TRBV5-1; j_call: TRBJ2-3; clone_size: many; cdr3_nt: TGCGCCAGCAGCGTGGGGGGTTTCACAGATACGCAGTATTTT; cdr3_aa: CASSVGGFTDTQYF
d_call: NA; v_call: TRBV20-1; j_call: TRBJ2-2; clone_size: many; cdr3_nt: TGCAGTGCTAGACCACAGGGAAACACCGGGGAGCTGTTTTTT; cdr3_aa: CSARPQGNTGELFF
d_call: TRBD2; v_call: TRBV5-1; j_call: TRBJ2-2; clone_size: many; cdr3_nt: TGCGCCAGCAGCCGCGGGGGGGCCGGCGGGGAGCTGTTTTTT; cdr3_aa: CASSRGGAGGELFF
d_call: NA; v_call: TRBV5-1; j_call: TRBJ1-2; clone_size: many; cdr3_nt: TGCGCCAGCAGCTTGGCCGGCACGGACTATGGCTACACCTTC; cdr3_aa: CASSLAGTDYGYTF
d_call: TRBD2; v_call: TRBV20-1; j_call: TRBJ2-5; clone_size: many; cdr3_nt: TGCAGCATCGTAGCGGGGGGACTCCGCCAAGAGACCCAGTACTTC; cdr3_aa: CSIVAGGLRQETQYF
d_call: NA; v_call: TRBV10-1; j_call: TRBJ2-7; clone_size: once; cdr3_nt: TGCGCCAGCAGTGGAAGGAGGACCTACGAGCAGTACTTC; cdr3_aa: CASSGRRTYEQYF
d_call: TRBD1; v_call: TRBV5-1; j_call: TRBJ2-7; clone_size: many; cdr3_nt: TGCGCCAGCAGCTTAGGACAGGAGACCTACGAGCAGTACTTC; cdr3_aa: CASSLGQETYEQYF
d_call: NA; v_call: TRBV20-1; j_call: TRBJ1-1; clone_size: many; cdr3_nt: TGCAGTGCTCGAAGGGGGGGTATTACTGAAGCTTTCTTT; cdr3_aa: CSARRGGITEAFF
d_call: NA; v_call: TRBV20-1; j_call: TRBJ1-1; clone_size: many; cdr3_nt: TGCAGTGCCCCCCAACCGAAGGTCTTGAGCACTGAAGCTTTCTTT; cdr3_aa: CSAPQPKVLSTEAFF
d_call: NA; v_call: TRBV29-1; j_call: TRBJ2-3; clone_size: NA; cdr3_nt: TGCAGCGTTGGCGGGGAAGCAGATACGCAGTATTTT; cdr3_aa: CSVGGEADTQYF
d_call: TRBD1; v_call: TRBV7-2; j_call: TRBJ2-7; clone_size: many; cdr3_nt: TGTGCCAGCAGCCCAGACAGGGGGTTTTCCTACGAGCAGTACTTC; cdr3_aa: CASSPDRGFSYEQYF
d_call: NA; v_call: TRBV7-8; j_call: TRBJ2-4; clone_size: few; cdr3_nt: TGTGCCAGCAGCCTAGGGGGGGTACGGATTCAGTACTTC; cdr3_aa: CASSLGGVRIQYF
d_call: TRBD2; v_call: TRBV6-5; j_call: TRBJ2-7; clone_size: many; cdr3_nt: TGTGCCAGCAGTTACTCGATTGCGGGAGGAGGCTACGAGCAGTACTTC; cdr3_aa: CASSYSIAGGGYEQYF
d_call: TRBD2; v_call: TRBV20-1; j_call: TRBJ2-5; clone_size: many; cdr3_nt: TGCAGTGCTAGAAGGGTAGCGGGGCTGGGAGAGACCCAGTACTTC; cdr3_aa: CSARRVAGLGETQYF
d_call: NA; v_call: TRBV7-9; j_call: TRBJ2-4; clone_size: many; cdr3_nt: TGTGCCAGCAGCTTAGTAGGCAGCACATCAAACATTCAGTACTTC; cdr3_aa: CASSLVGSTSNIQYF
d_call: TRBD1; v_call: TRBV7-8; j_call: TRBJ2-5; clone_size: many; cdr3_nt: TGTGCCAGCAGCCCCACCCACAGGGGCCAAGAGACCCAGTACTTC; cdr3_aa: CASSPTHRGQETQYF
d_call: TRBD1; v_call: TRBV27; j_call: TRBJ2-7; clone_size: many; cdr3_nt: TGTGCCAGCAGCATAGACAGGGGGCGTTACGAGCAGTACTTC; cdr3_aa: CASSIDRGRYEQYF
d_call: TRBD1; v_call: TRBV6-6; j_call: TRBJ2-5; clone_size: NA; cdr3_nt: TGTGCCAGCAGTACGCCGGGGGGACAGGGGAAGACCCAGTACTTC; cdr3_aa: CASSTPGGQGKTQYF
d_call: NA; v_call: TRBV20-1; j_call: TRBJ2-3; clone_size: NA; cdr3_nt: TGCAGTGCTAGCGGCAGGGGAGCTAGCACAGATACGCAGTATTTT; cdr3_aa: CSASGRGASTDTQYF
d_call: TRBD2; v_call: TRBV5-5; j_call: TRBJ2-3; clone_size: many; cdr3_nt: TGTGCCAGCAGCTATGGACTAGCGGGGGGCCGGAGGACAGATACGCAGTATTTT; cdr3_aa: CASSYGLAGGRRTDTQYF
d_call: TRBD2; v_call: TRBV20-1; j_call: TRBJ2-1; clone_size: many; cdr3_nt: TGCAGTGTTACGACTAGCTTCTTCAATGAGCAGTTCTTC; cdr3_aa: CSVTTSFFNEQFF
d_call: NA; v_call: TRBV5-1; j_call: TRBJ1-4; clone_size: many; cdr3_nt: TGCGCCAGCAGCCTGGGGGCCCCGGGGCAAGGGGAAAAACTGTTTTTT; cdr3_aa: CASSLGAPGQGEKLFF
d_call: TRBD1; v_call: TRBV7-8; j_call: TRBJ1-1; clone_size: many; cdr3_nt: TGTGCCAGCAGCTTAGGAGGGGGCGCGGTGAGGACTGAAGCTTTCTTT; cdr3_aa: CASSLGGGAVRTEAFF
d_call: NA; v_call: TRBV5-1; j_call: TRBJ2-3; clone_size: many; cdr3_nt: TGCGCCAGCAGCCTGGGAGGGGGATCGCCCTCAGATACGCAGTATTTT; cdr3_aa: CASSLGGGSPSDTQYF
d_call: TRBD2; v_call: TRBV12-3/TRBV12-4; j_call: TRBJ2-5; clone_size: many; cdr3_nt: TGTGCCAGCAGGGTGGGGACTAGCGGCCAAGAGACCCAGTACTTC; cdr3_aa: CASRVGTSGQETQYF
d_call: NA; v_call: TRBV6-5; j_call: TRBJ2-2; clone_size: many; cdr3_nt: TGTGCCAGCAGTTACTCGATCGGGCTTCCCGGGGAGCTGTTTTTT; cdr3_aa: CASSYSIGLPGELFF
d_call: NA; v_call: TRBV20-1; j_call: TRBJ2-7; clone_size: many; cdr3_nt: TGCAGTGCCCGAGAAACCGGGACAAGATACGAGCAGTACTTC; cdr3_aa: CSARETGTRYEQYF
d_call: TRBD2; v_call: TRBV28; j_call: TRBJ2-2; clone_size: many; cdr3_nt: TGTGCCAGCAGTTTTAATGGACTAGCGGGAGGGCAGACCGGGGAGCTGTTTTTT; cdr3_aa: CASSFNGLAGGQTGELFF
d_call: NA; v_call: TRBV25-1; j_call: TRBJ2-7; clone_size: many; cdr3_nt: TGTGCCAGCAGTGACAGACAGGTGGTCAACGAGCAGTACTTC; cdr3_aa: CASSDRQVVNEQYF
d_call: NA; v_call: TRBV7-3; j_call: TRBJ2-2; clone_size: NA; cdr3_nt: TGTGCCAGCAGCTTAAAAAAGGGCACCGGGGAGCTGTTTTTT; cdr3_aa: CASSLKKGTGELFF
d_call: NA; v_call: TRBV9; j_call: TRBJ2-1; clone_size: many; cdr3_nt: TGTGCCAGCAGCGTAGGGAGTGCAGGTGTTAATAGGCAGTACAATGAGCAGTTCTTC; cdr3_aa: CASSVGSAGVNRQYNEQFF
d_call: NA; v_call: TRBV7-9; j_call: TRBJ2-7; clone_size: many; cdr3_nt: TGTGCCAGCAGCTTAGGGGGAATATCCTACGAGCAGTACTTC; cdr3_aa: CASSLGGISYEQYF
d_call: NA; v_call: TRBV12-3/TRBV12-4; j_call: TRBJ2-2; clone_size: many; cdr3_nt: TGTGCCAGCAGTCCCCCCTACACCGGGGAGCTGTTTTTT; cdr3_aa: CASSPPYTGELFF
d_call: NA; v_call: TRBV3-1; j_call: TRBJ1-3; clone_size: many; cdr3_nt: TGTGCCAGCAGCCAAAGGACTTTCTCTGGAAACACCATATATTTT; cdr3_aa: CASSQRTFSGNTIYF
d_call: NA; v_call: TRBV15; j_call: TRBJ2-3; clone_size: many; cdr3_nt: TGTGCCACCAGCAGAACCCAGCGGGCTGATACGCAGTATTTT; cdr3_aa: CATSRTQRADTQYF
d_call: NA; v_call: TRBV7-2; j_call: TRBJ2-1; clone_size: many; cdr3_nt: TGTGCCAGCAGCTCCACATCTCTAAGGTTCTTC; cdr3_aa: CASSSTSLRFF
d_call: NA; v_call: TRBV30; j_call: TRBJ1-2; clone_size: many; cdr3_nt: TGTGCCTGGAAATCCTTTGAGGGATGGAACACCTTC; cdr3_aa: CAWKSFEGWNTF
d_call: TRBD2; v_call: TRBV18; j_call: TRBJ2-1; clone_size: many; cdr3_nt: TGTGCCAGCTCACCAGAGCGGGGATCCTACAATGAGCAGTTCTTC; cdr3_aa: CASSPERGSYNEQFF
d_call: NA; v_call: TRBV5-5; j_call: TRBJ2-5; clone_size: many; cdr3_nt: TGTGCCAGCAGCCGATGGACGGCGAAAGAGACCCAGTACTTC; cdr3_aa: CASSRWTAKETQYF
d_call: NA; v_call: TRBV6-6; j_call: TRBJ2-1; clone_size: many; cdr3_nt: TGTGCCAGCAGTGGGACGGTCTACAATGAGCAGTTCTTC; cdr3_aa: CASSGTVYNEQFF
d_call: NA; v_call: TRBV20-1; j_call: TRBJ1-2; clone_size: many; cdr3_nt: TGCAGTGCTAGAGGGGAGTGGTGGCTGGCTGTTAACTATGGCTACACCTTC; cdr3_aa: CSARGEWWLAVNYGYTF
d_call: NA; v_call: TRBV15; j_call: TRBJ2-5; clone_size: many; cdr3_nt: TGTGCCACCAGCGGTGGGCTGTACCAAGAGACCCAGTACTTC; cdr3_aa: CATSGGLYQETQYF
d_call: NA; v_call: TRBV20-1; j_call: TRBJ1-1; clone_size: NA; cdr3_nt: TGCAGTGCTTATTCCAGGGGTATGAACACTGAAGCTTTCTTT; cdr3_aa: CSAYSRGMNTEAFF
d_call: NA; v_call: TRBV7-2; j_call: TRBJ2-7; clone_size: many; cdr3_nt: TGTGCCAGCAGCTTGGGGGGGGGGCCTTACGAGCAGTACTTC; cdr3_aa: CASSLGGGPYEQYF
d_call: NA; v_call: TRBV5-1; j_call: TRBJ2-1; clone_size: many; cdr3_nt: TGCGCCAGCAGCTTGTACGGGACACCATCCTACAATGAGCAGTTCTTC; cdr3_aa: CASSLYGTPSYNEQFF
d_call: NA; v_call: TRBV10-3; j_call: TRBJ2-7; clone_size: many; cdr3_nt: TGTGCCACCCGGGACCCGGGTGACGAGCAGTACTTC; cdr3_aa: CATRDPGDEQYF
d_call: NA; v_call: TRBV7-6; j_call: TRBJ1-6; clone_size: many; cdr3_nt: TGTGCCAGCAGCTTAGGGGTTTCTACTTCACCCCTCCACTTT; cdr3_aa: CASSLGVSTSPLHF
d_call: NA; v_call: TRBV29-1; j_call: TRBJ2-7; clone_size: many; cdr3_nt: TGCAGCGTTAACGGTGTCGGACAACTATCCTACGAGCAGTACTTC; cdr3_aa: CSVNGVGQLSYEQYF
d_call: NA; v_call: TRBV3-1; j_call: TRBJ1-6; clone_size: few; cdr3_nt: TGTGCCAGCAGCCAAGACAGGGTCGGTAATTCACCCCTCCACTTT; cdr3_aa: CASSQDRVGNSPLHF
d_call: TRBD1; v_call: TRBV2; j_call: TRBJ1-6; clone_size: few; cdr3_nt: TGTGCCAGCAGTAAGGACAGGGGAAATTCACCCCTCCACTTT; cdr3_aa: CASSKDRGNSPLHF
d_call: TRBD2; v_call: TRBV28; j_call: TRBJ2-2; clone_size: many; cdr3_nt: TGTGCCAGCAGTCCCACTAGCGCCCGGAACACCGGGGAGCTGTTTTTT; cdr3_aa: CASSPTSARNTGELFF
d_call: NA; v_call: TRBV11-1; j_call: TRBJ1-6; clone_size: many; cdr3_nt: TGTGCCAGCAGCTTATATCAGGGGAATTCACCCCTCCACTTT; cdr3_aa: CASSLYQGNSPLHF